This TCR beta chain was obtained from a study of T cells in Graves' hyperthyroidism and ophthalmopathy. General study points: Expanded thyroid clonotypes (above 0.001) were mostly also found in blood.

The CDR3 covers 13 residues. Germline V gene lookup returns CDR1 SNHLY and CDR2 FYNNEI. V was trimmed by 6 bases and J by 4 bases, leaving 12 bases between them. Stable Graves' hyperthyroidism meant no ophthalmopathy progression within 18 months. Newly diagnosed patients aged 18 to 65 had hyperthyroidism of under 2 months' duration. In this sample, this clonotype turned up a few times. Its antigen remains unidentified. There were TCR beta CDR3 regions amplified from RNA transcripts. The TCR CDR3 first-round RT-PCR relied on the HTBI primer set. From the multiplex PCR reads, TCRdb called clonotypes with MiXCR, one entry per CDR3 protein. The sample holds roughly 720,000 distinct CDR3 sequences, 15% to 20% seen once.

The V gene is TRBV2, the J gene TRBJ2-5; tentatively, D is TRBD2 (5 bases). The receptor's source is a middle-aged man with Graves' hyperthyroidism. Sequences were obtained from blood. The CDR3 nucleotides read TGTGCCAGCAGCTTTGCTAGCAGAGAGACCCAGTACTTC. Protein product: CASSFASRETQYF.